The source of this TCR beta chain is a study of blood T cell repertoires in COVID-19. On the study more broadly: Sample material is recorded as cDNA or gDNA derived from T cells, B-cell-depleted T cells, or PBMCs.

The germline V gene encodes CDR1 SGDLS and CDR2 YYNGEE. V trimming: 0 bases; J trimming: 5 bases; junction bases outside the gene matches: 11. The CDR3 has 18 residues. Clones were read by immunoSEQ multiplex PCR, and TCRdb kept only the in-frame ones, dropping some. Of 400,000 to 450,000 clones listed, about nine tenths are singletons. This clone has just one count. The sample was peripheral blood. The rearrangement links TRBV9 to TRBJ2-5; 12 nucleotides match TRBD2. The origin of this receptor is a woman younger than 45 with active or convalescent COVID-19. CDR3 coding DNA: TGTGCCAGCAGCGTAGGTTCTAGCGGGGGGGGCACGGCTGAGACCCAGTACTTC. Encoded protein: CASSVGSSGGGTAETQYF.